Sequencing of this T cell receptor (beta chain) was carried out in a study of beta chain features in type 1 diabetes. The overall study: All samples combined gave 107,917,701 sorted cells for examination. Broader study findings: For Type 1 diabetes patients, all four CD4+ subsets carried TCRB CDR3s that were moderately but significantly shorter. Small HLA sub-analyses could not settle whether HLA shapes TCRB rearrangement.

Germline CDR1 and CDR2: GTSNPN and SVGIG (reference sequence). The CDR3 covers 13 residues. The V end was cut by 0 bases, the J end by 4 bases, with 7 bases between. The isolated RNA, all of it, was reverse transcribed, so expressed TCRB transcripts were what got sequenced. Profiled with immunoSEQ multiplex PCR; TCRdb holds only in-frame clones, not every one. The sample yields almost 350,000 clones, 20% seen once. Notes on this clone: What it binds is not known. At the DNA level, this CDR3 is encoded by other sequences in the same sample as well.

The rearrangement joins TRBV30 to TRBJ2-1, with D perhaps matching TRBD1 (5 bases). This receptor was taken from a woman between 18 and 30 years old in good health. Sequencing was done on a sample of naive CD4+ T cells from blood. Here the CDR3 reads CAWSVSGYNEQFF. In nucleotides, the CDR3 is TGTGCCTGGAGTGTTTCAGGGTACAATGAGCAGTTCTTC.